Here is one T cell receptor beta chain with its context. Its antigen remains unidentified. No quality values exist for individual bases; no much larger clone is one base distant. The donors were healthy, HIV-negative adults who had no recently reported acute infections or vaccinations. Every donor was a Caucasian adult living in Nashville, Tennessee, USA. CD4+ T cells were enriched by magnetic negative selection; naive cells were then positively selected on CD45RA, and the negative fraction formed the memory subset. Blood was obtained by leukapheresis, after which PBMCs were separated by Ficoll-Histopaque density gradient centrifugation and cryopreserved in liquid nitrogen vapor phase. Purity and quantity of every magnetically sorted T cell population were checked by analytical flow cytometry. Genomic DNA was isolated from every sorted fraction and measured by UV absorbance on a Nanodrop 2000c. The record originates from a study of shared clonotypes between healthy human individuals (dated by TCRdb to about 2020). For the wider study: A couple of women and three men aged 18 to 49 years were included in the cohort. For each donor, CD4 naive and CD4 memory were each run on three plates, CD8 naive on two plates, and CD8 memory on one plate. To estimate repertoire size and how much clonotypes are shared between individuals, the study performed deep sequencing of blood TCR repertoires from about 5 healthy adults. Libraries were prepared and TCR repertoires were sequenced by different laboratories using diverse techniques, in order to increase sequencing depth and limit assay-specific biases. Leukapheresis yielded between about 0.94 and 8.9 billion PBMCs per donor. Overall study outcomes, separate from this receptor: Incomplete sequencing was indicated by rarefaction of sorted-subset datasets, despite the large sequencing depth. Compared with non-shared clonotypes, the clonotypes found in all four sorted-subset donors had higher generation probabilities. When several donors were compared, the shared fraction of clonotypes was approximately 5% for naive CD4, less than 4% for naive CD8, 2.3% for memory CD4, and around 0.4% for memory CD8. Because the study included only a small number of donors, the genetic and exposure-history diversity represented was limited. Larger estimated clonotype richness was generally found for naive subsets than for memory subsets. Only blood was sampled, and tissue TCR repertoires likely differ from those in blood. Pairwise subsampling indicated that sequencing depth was expected to affect the degree of clonotype sharing among donors.

In the germline V gene, CDR1 corresponds to SGHRS and CDR2 to YFSETQ. From cysteine to phenylalanine, the CDR3 is 16 amino acids long. The sequence is cut down to CDR3 DNA, 48 bases in frame from base 1. Trimming removed 6 bases from V and 1 base from J; the gene matches leave 12 bases unexplained. Using the deep immunoSEQ assay, TCR CDR3 regions were amplified from genomic DNA by multiplex PCR. Extracted genomic DNA from each cell subset was spread evenly across all wells of several immunoSEQ 96-well plates, with each plate serving as a replicate. For sorted subsets, around 200 ng genomic DNA, equal to about 30,000 T cell genomes, was loaded into each replicate PCR. The purified libraries were quantified using a Qubit 3.0 fluorometer, sized with a Bioanalyzer 2100, and then quantified again using the KAPA Library Quantification kit. Every immunoSEQ 96-well plate was sequenced on a separate single-read 150-cycle Illumina NextSeq 550 flow cell. Processing in the source paper ran as follows. Because the immunoSEQ output included only junctional sequences and no quality scores, the filtering could not be the same as the filtering used for full-length reads. To assign V/J genes and CDR3, sequences were annotated using PyIR, a Python wrapper for IgBLAST v1.9, with IMGT germline references. Reads were removed for weak V/J assignments (E-value above 1e-6), missing CDR3, stop codons, out-of-frame junctions, or ambiguous translated residues. A V3J clonotype was defined by an identical inferred V gene, J gene, and CDR3 amino acid sequence. The percentage overlap between two repertoires was calculated by dividing the number of shared unique clonotypes by the size of the smaller repertoire. Richness of each repertoire was evaluated using RTK rarefaction, the Chao1 estimator, and Recon v2.1 estimates of unobserved clonotypes. Generation probabilities for all TCRbeta clonotypes obtained by the gDNA method from four donors were computed using OLGA. Sourced from immuneACCESS, this table was stored by TCRdb with only in-frame sequences that have V and J called. A share of the clones is absent; for the studies checked, an unresolved V gene accounts for under half, and the remainder has no known explanation. V and J calls and clone size are copied from that table; D and trimming were computed from the DNA. The table for this sample lists about 2.4 million clones; more than 80% of them were counted only once. Together, the top ten hold 0.14% of the sample.

The sequenced material came from naive CD4+ T cells sorted from blood. The sample's cell subset or site label, decoded: CD45RA+ positively selected. This clonotype was obtained from a man between 18 and 35 years old in good health. The chain is assembled from TRBV5-1 and TRBJ1-1; 7 middle bases align to TRBD1. The DNA sequence follows: TGCGCCAGCAAAGGGGGGACAGCGATAAGGAACACTGAAGCTTTCTTT. Its translation reads: CASKGGTAIRNTEAFF.